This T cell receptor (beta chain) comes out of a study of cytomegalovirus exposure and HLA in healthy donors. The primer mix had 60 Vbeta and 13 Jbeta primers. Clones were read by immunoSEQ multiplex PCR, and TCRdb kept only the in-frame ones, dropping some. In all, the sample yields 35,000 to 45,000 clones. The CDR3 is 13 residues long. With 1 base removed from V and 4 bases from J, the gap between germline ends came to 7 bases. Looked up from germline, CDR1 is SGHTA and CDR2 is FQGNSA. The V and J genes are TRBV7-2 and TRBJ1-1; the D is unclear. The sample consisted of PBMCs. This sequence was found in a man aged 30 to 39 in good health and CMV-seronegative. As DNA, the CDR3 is TGTGCCAGCAGCTTAGGGGCAGCCACTGAAGCTTTCTTT. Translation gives CASSLGAATEAFF.